This TCR beta chain appears in the sequencing data of a study of CD8+ T cells in alopecia areata. RNA was isolated and reverse transcribed to cDNA, the sequencing template. The assay was immunoSEQ multiplex PCR, and TCRdb's table has in-frame clones only and misses some. The data contain more than 140,000 clones, about 86% of them singletons. Regarding treatment: oral pan-JAK inhibitor, 5-10 mg twice daily. CDR1 is SQVTM, CDR2 ANQGSEA, per germline. The CDR3 covers 15 residues. The V and J ends lost 4 bases and 1 base respectively, with 16 bases between them. The chain couples TRBV29-1 to TRBJ1-2; weak D call: TRBD1 (6 bases). The clonotype was recovered from a human donor with alopecia areata. The sample here was CD8+ T cells sorted from blood, taken at week 4, from a patient treated with tofacitinib. CDR3 region: CSVGGTGTHNYGYTF. The CDR3 DNA reads TGCAGCGTTGGGGGCACCGGGACACATAACTATGGCTACACCTTC.